This record concerns one T cell receptor (beta chain) sequence. Its specificity is unknown. Sequenced by immunoSEQ multiplex PCR; TCRdb stores in-frame clones only, minus some. The sample consists of more than 65,000 clones, approximately 84% of them appearing once. This entry comes from a study of OX40 agonist ivuxolimab in advanced cancers. Study at large: Of mixed ages from about 23 to 90 and averaging around 60 years, the group was more than 65% male. Prior anti-PD-1, anti-PD-L1 or anti-CTLA-4 therapy did not bar entry, and 30% to 40% had some. Study results and caveats: There was clonal expansion of CD4+ and CD8+ blood T cells by week 6 at 0.1 to 3.0 mg/kg.

The CDR3 has 14 amino acids. Per the germline V gene, CDR1 is SEHNR and CDR2 is FQNEAQ (reference sequence). V gave up 1 base and J gave up 4 bases, with 10 bases separating them. At baseline, cycle 4 day 1, and cycle 7 day 1, blood was sampled. The clonotype originates from an adult with an advanced solid tumor such as melanoma, head and neck, liver or kidney cancer. The chain carries TRBV7-9 and TRBJ1-1; no clear D. The sample here was CD4+ or CD8+ T cells sorted from blood, taken in a trial of the OX40 agonist ivuxolimab. The chain's CDR3 is CASSLESGRTEAFF. CDR3 DNA: TGTGCCAGCAGCTTAGAATCCGGGCGCACTGAAGCTTTCTTT.